This T cell receptor beta chain emerged from a study of blood T cell repertoires in COVID-19. The wider study: Acute and convalescent COVID-19 specimens originated in the United States, Italy and Spain. Sample material is recorded as cDNA or gDNA derived from T cells, B-cell-depleted T cells, or PBMCs.

The germline gives CDR1 LGHDT, CDR2 YNNKEL (reference sequence). Trimming at V came to 3 bases and at J to 11 bases, leaving 9 bases not matched to a gene. This CDR3 contains 16 residues. In its sample, this clone was seen a few times. Per the original methods: By means of reference gene primer amplification, nucleated cell counts were estimated. Using immunoSEQ multiplex PCR, the repertoire was profiled, and TCRdb retains in-frame clones only, with some absent. The V and J calls and clone size were taken over from that table, and D and trimming were inferred from the DNA. The top ten hold 8% to 9.5% of the sample, which has about 150,000 clones, 81% seen once.

The sample comprised peripheral blood. This TCR was recovered from a woman aged 60-75 years with active or convalescent COVID-19. This rearrangement joins TRBV3-1 (or the pseudogene TRBV3-2) to TRBJ2-3; TRBD2 matches 15 bases. CDR3 nucleotide sequence: TGTGCCAGCAGCCAGATGACCGGGACTAGCGGGGGGAAGCAGTATTTT. It yields the protein CASSQMTGTSGGKQYF.